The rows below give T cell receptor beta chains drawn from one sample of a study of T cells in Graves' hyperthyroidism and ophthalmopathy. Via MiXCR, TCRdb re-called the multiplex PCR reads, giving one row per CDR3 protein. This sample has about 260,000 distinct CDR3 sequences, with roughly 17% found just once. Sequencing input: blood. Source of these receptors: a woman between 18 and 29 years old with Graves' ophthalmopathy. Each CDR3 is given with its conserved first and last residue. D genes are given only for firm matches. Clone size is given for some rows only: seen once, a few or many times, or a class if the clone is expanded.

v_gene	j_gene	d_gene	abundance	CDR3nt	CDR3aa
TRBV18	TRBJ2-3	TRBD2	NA	TGTGCCAGCCTCTCCGGGACTAGCGGGAGGGCAGATACGCAGTATTTT	CASLSGTSGRADTQYF
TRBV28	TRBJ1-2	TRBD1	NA	TGTGCCAGCAGTCTAACCGGGACAGCGCCTGGCTACACCTTC	CASSLTGTAPGYTF
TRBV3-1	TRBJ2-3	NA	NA	TGTGCCAGCAGCCAAGATGTTGCGGGCACAGATACGCAGTATTTT	CASSQDVAGTDTQYF
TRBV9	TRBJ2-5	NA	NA	TGTGCCAGCAGTGCCCTGGAGGAGACCCAGTACTTC	CASSALEETQYF
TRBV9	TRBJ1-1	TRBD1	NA	TGTGCCAGCAGCGCCGGAACAGGGGGCGCGGGAGGGGAAGCTTTCTTT	CASSAGTGGAGGEAFF
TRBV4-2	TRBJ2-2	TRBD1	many	TGTGCCAGCAGCCTAGGGACAGGGGACTTGAATTGGGTCGGGGAGCTGTTTTTT	CASSLGTGDLNWVGELFF
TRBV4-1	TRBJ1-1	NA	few	TGCGCCAGCAAATCCTTGGGGGCCACTGAAGCTTTCTTT	CASKSLGATEAFF
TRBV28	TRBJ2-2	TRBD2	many	TGTGCCACCCGATTCCGGACTAGCGGGAGGGACACCGGGGAGCTGTTTTTT	CATRFRTSGRDTGELFF
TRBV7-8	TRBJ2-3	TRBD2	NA	TGTGCCAGCAGCTTGTATGCGGGAGGGGCCACAAATACGCAGTATTTT	CASSLYAGGATNTQYF
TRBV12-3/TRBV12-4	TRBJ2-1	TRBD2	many	TGTGCCAGCAGTTCAGAGCGGGGGGGCAGTGAGCAGTTCTTC	CASSSERGGSEQFF
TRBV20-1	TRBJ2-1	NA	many	TGCAGTGCTAGCGGGGGCCCCTCCTACAATGAGCAGTTCTTC	CSASGGPSYNEQFF
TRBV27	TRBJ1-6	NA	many	TGTGCCAGCAGTTTATCGTCGTCGAGCTCCTATAATTCACCCCTCCACTTT	CASSLSSSSSYNSPLHF
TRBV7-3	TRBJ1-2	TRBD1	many	TGTGCCAGCAGCCCCAAAGACAGGGGCTATGGCTACACCTTC	CASSPKDRGYGYTF
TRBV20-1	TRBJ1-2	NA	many	TGCAGTGCTCCGAAGGCCAGCCTTGGCTACACCTTC	CSAPKASLGYTF
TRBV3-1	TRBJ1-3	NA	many	TGTGCCAGCAGCCAACGGACTGTTGGAGGAAACACCATATATTTT	CASSQRTVGGNTIYF
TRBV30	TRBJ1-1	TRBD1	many	TGTGCCCGGAGCCTGGGACAGGGACCCACTGAAGCTTTCTTT	CARSLGQGPTEAFF
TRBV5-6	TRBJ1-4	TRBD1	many	TGTGCCAGCAGCTTCCCGACAGGGGGCGATGAGGTGTTTGATGAAAAACTGTTTTTT	CASSFPTGGDEVFDEKLFF
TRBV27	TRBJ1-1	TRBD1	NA	TGTGCTAGCAGAGGGACAGACATGATGAACACTGAAGCTTTCTTT	CASRGTDMMNTEAFF
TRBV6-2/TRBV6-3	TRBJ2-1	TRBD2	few	TGTGCCAGCAGTGGGACTAGCGGGCGTGAGCAGTTCTTC	CASSGTSGREQFF
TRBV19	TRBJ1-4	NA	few	TGTGCCAGTAGTCCCGAAAGGCGGAGGACTAATGAAAAACTGTTTTTT	CASSPERRRTNEKLFF
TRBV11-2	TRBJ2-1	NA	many	TGTGCCAGCAGCTTATTTCCAGCGCTTTCCTACAATGAGCAGTTCTTC	CASSLFPALSYNEQFF
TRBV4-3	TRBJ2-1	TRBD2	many	TGCGCCAGCAGCCAAGATGTAGAGCGGGAGGACGCCAATGAGCAGTTCTTC	CASSQDVEREDANEQFF
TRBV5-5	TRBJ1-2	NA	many	TGTGCCAGCAGCCCGGACGGCTATGGCTACACCTTC	CASSPDGYGYTF
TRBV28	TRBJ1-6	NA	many	TGTGCCAGCAGTTTGTGGGACGTAAAGAGCTCCTATAATTCACCCCTCCACTTT	CASSLWDVKSSYNSPLHF
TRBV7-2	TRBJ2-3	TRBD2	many	TGTGCCAGCAGCTCAACGACTAGCGGGTGGGATACGCAGTATTTT	CASSSTTSGWDTQYF
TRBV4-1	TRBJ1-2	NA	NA	TGCGCCAGCAGCCAAGGTCTAGGGGAAGGCTACACCTTC	CASSQGLGEGYTF
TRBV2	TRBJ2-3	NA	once	TGTGCCAGCAGTGAACCCCCCCCAGCGGATACGCAGTATTTT	CASSEPPPADTQYF
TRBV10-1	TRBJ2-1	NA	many	TGCGCCAGCAGTGGCTCAGGGCCAGAGCGCAATGAGCAGTTCTTC	CASSGSGPERNEQFF
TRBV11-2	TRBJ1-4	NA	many	TGTGCCAGCAGCCCGAGGCGTGAAGCGGAGGAAAAACTGTTTTTT	CASSPRREAEEKLFF
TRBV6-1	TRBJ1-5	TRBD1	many	TGTGCCAGCAGCGCCCTTAGGACAGGCCATCAGCCCCAGCATTTT	CASSALRTGHQPQHF
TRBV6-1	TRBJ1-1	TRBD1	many	TGTGCCAGCAGTACGACAGGGCCGGACACTGAAGCTTTCTTT	CASSTTGPDTEAFF
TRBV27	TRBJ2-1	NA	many	TGTGCCAGCAGTTTGGGGTCTAGCTTTTACAATGAGCAGTTCTTC	CASSLGSSFYNEQFF
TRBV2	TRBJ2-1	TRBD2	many	TGTGCCAGCAGCCCAGCGGGAGGGCCTAATGAGCAGTTCTTC	CASSPAGGPNEQFF
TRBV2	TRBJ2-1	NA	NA	TGTGCCAGCAGTGCTGTCTCCAATGAGCAGTTCTTC	CASSAVSNEQFF
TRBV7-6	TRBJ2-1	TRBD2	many	TGTGCCAGCAGCCCCGTAGCGGGGGGGCCCTCCTACAATGAGCAGTTCTTC	CASSPVAGGPSYNEQFF
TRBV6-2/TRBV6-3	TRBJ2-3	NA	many	TGTGCCAGCAGTTACCCCGATACGCAGTATTTT	CASSYPDTQYF
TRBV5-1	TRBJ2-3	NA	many	TGCGCCAGCAGCTTGTGGGGGAGCGCAGACACAGATACGCAGTATTTT	CASSLWGSADTDTQYF
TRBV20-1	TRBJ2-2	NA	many	TGCAGTGCTAGACAGCCCGCGAACACCGGGGAGCTGTTTTTT	CSARQPANTGELFF
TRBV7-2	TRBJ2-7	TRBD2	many	TGTGCCAGCAGCTGGGGACTAGCGGGGAGCTCCTACGAGCAGTACTTC	CASSWGLAGSSYEQYF
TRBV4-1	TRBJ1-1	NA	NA	TGCGCCAGCCACATTGGCACTGAAGCTTTCTTT	CASHIGTEAFF
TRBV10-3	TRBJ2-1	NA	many	TGTGCCATCAGTGATATATCCGCGGGGCAGAATTACAATGAGCAGTTCTTC	CAISDISAGQNYNEQFF
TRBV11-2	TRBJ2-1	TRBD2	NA	TGTGCCAGCAGCTTGGGTAGTAGCGGGAGTCCCAATGAGCAGTTCTTC	CASSLGSSGSPNEQFF
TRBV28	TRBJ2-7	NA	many	TGTGCCGCTGGACGATCGACCTACGAGCAGTACTTC	CAAGRSTYEQYF
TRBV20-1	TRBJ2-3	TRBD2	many	TGCAGTGCTAGAAAACCCTGGGCTAGCGGGGGACCCGCAGATACGCAGTATTTT	CSARKPWASGGPADTQYF
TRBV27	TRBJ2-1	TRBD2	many	TGTGCCAGCAGTCCCCACCCGACTAGCGGGGTTGTGAATGAGCAGTTCTTC	CASSPHPTSGVVNEQFF
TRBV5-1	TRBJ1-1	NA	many	TGCGCCAGCAGCTGGTACAGGGACGGGGCCTTTGAAGCTTTCTTT	CASSWYRDGAFEAFF
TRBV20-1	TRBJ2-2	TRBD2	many	TGCAGTGCTAGAGATCCCGGACTAGCGGCCGGGGAGCTGTTTTTT	CSARDPGLAAGELFF
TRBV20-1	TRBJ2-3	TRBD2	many	TGCAGTGCTAGATCTACCGGGACTAGCGGGGGGTCTAGCACAGATACGCAGTATTTT	CSARSTGTSGGSSTDTQYF